A selection of T cell receptor beta chains follows, all from one sample in a study of shared clonotypes between healthy human individuals. Clones were sequenced by immunoSEQ multiplex PCR, and TCRdb holds only the in-frame ones, with some missing. Found here are 2.3 million or so clones, 90% to 95% of them singletons; the top ten hold 0.39%. Material: naive CD4+ T cells from PBMCs. The receptors originated from a man between 18 and 35 years old in good health. Some clones in this sample may be carry-over from other donors' samples. Each CDR3 is given with its conserved first and last residue. D genes are given only for firm matches. Clone sizes are given selectively: once, few, many, or a class where the clone is expanded.

V gene	J gene	CDR3 length	clone size	D gene	CDR3 protein	CDR3 DNA
TRBV5-1	TRBJ2-1	14	once	TRBD2	CASSAAGADNEQFF	TGCGCCAGCAGCGCAGCGGGAGCAGACAATGAGCAGTTCTTC
TRBV7-9	TRBJ2-3	15	NA	NA	CASSPRLGVTDTQYF	TGTGCCAGCAGTCCCCGCCTGGGGGTCACAGATACGCAGTATTTT
TRBV30	TRBJ2-5	13	NA	TRBD1	CACHRDRKETQYF	TGTGCCTGCCACCGGGACAGGAAAGAGACCCAGTACTTC
TRBV20-1	TRBJ2-1	11	NA	NA	CSARDIGEQFF	TGCAGTGCTAGAGATATCGGTGAGCAGTTCTTC
TRBV7-9	TRBJ2-5	14	NA	NA	CASSLGRFGETQYF	TGTGCCAGCAGCTTAGGGAGATTCGGGGAGACCCAGTACTTC
TRBV7-3	TRBJ1-2	14	NA	NA	CASSLQPLTPGYTF	TGTGCCAGCAGCTTACAACCCCTGACGCCAGGCTACACCTTC
TRBV5-1	TRBJ1-4	14	NA	NA	CASSLTSFGEKLFF	TGCGCCAGCAGCTTGACGAGTTTTGGAGAAAAACTGTTTTTT
TRBV11-1	TRBJ2-1	16	NA	NA	CASSPRDFVSYNEQFF	TGTGCCAGCAGCCCTCGGGACTTCGTCTCCTACAATGAGCAGTTCTTC
TRBV6-1	TRBJ2-2	14	few	TRBD1	CASSLQGYTGELFF	TGTGCCAGCAGCCTACAGGGGTACACCGGGGAGCTGTTTTTT
TRBV5-1	TRBJ2-7	15	once	TRBD1	CASSPRTGGKYEQYF	TGCGCCAGCAGCCCCCGGACAGGGGGCAAGTACGAGCAGTACTTC
TRBV27	TRBJ2-7	15	NA	NA	CASSPDWRSSYEQYF	TGTGCCAGCAGCCCTGACTGGCGGAGCTCCTACGAGCAGTACTTC
TRBV19	TRBJ2-3	14	NA	NA	CASSSRGSTDTQYF	TGTGCCAGTAGTAGCAGGGGTAGCACAGATACGCAGTATTTT
TRBV28	TRBJ1-5	14	NA	NA	CASSSPGLSQPQHF	TGTGCCAGCAGTTCACCAGGGTTATCACAGCCCCAGCATTTT
TRBV18	TRBJ1-4	16	NA	NA	CASSPFNPGTNEKLFF	TGTGCCAGCTCACCATTCAACCCGGGAACTAATGAAAAACTGTTTTTT
TRBV9	TRBJ1-2	13	NA	NA	CASSPGHGVGYTF	TGTGCCAGCAGCCCCGGACACGGGGTGGGCTACACCTTC
TRBV28	TRBJ1-2	16	NA	TRBD1	CASSLPQTGQNYGYTF	TGTGCCAGCAGTTTACCCCAAACGGGACAGAACTATGGCTACACCTTC
TRBV19	TRBJ2-1	13	NA	TRBD1	CASERTGRNEQFF	TGTGCCAGTGAGAGGACAGGGCGGAATGAGCAGTTCTTC
TRBV5-6	TRBJ2-4	15	NA	NA	CASSLGSLAKNIQYF	TGTGCCAGCAGCTTGGGGTCCTTAGCCAAAAACATTCAGTACTTC
TRBV7-2	TRBJ2-5	15	NA	TRBD2	CASSPTPSGRETQYF	TGTGCCAGCAGCCCAACCCCTAGCGGGCGGGAGACCCAGTACTTC
TRBV5-1	TRBJ2-1	12	NA	NA	CASSLAGNEQFF	TGCGCCAGCAGCTTAGCTGGGAATGAGCAGTTCTTC
TRBV10-3	TRBJ2-1	14	NA	TRBD2	CAIRGGLSYNEQFF	TGTGCCATCAGGGGAGGGTTATCCTACAATGAGCAGTTCTTC
TRBV28	TRBJ1-2	17	NA	TRBD1	CASSLGIGTGGSYGYTF	TGTGCCAGCAGTTTAGGTATAGGAACAGGGGGTAGCTATGGCTACACCTTC
TRBV6-6	TRBJ1-5	16	NA	TRBD1	CASSYSKQGEGQPQHF	TGTGCCAGCAGTTACTCGAAACAGGGGGAAGGGCAGCCCCAGCATTTT
TRBV7-2	TRBJ2-5	12	NA	NA	CASSLGLETQYF	TGTGCCAGCAGCCTAGGACTAGAGACCCAGTACTTC
TRBV9	TRBJ2-3	16	NA	NA	CASSVGRVTSTDTQYF	TGTGCCAGCAGCGTAGGTCGCGTGACCAGCACAGATACGCAGTATTTT
TRBV7-9	TRBJ2-7	15	NA	NA	CASIGRGAPTYEQYF	TGTGCCAGCATCGGTAGGGGGGCCCCAACCTACGAGCAGTACTTC
TRBV28	TRBJ2-2	13	NA	NA	CASRSGGTGELFF	TGTGCCAGCAGGTCGGGCGGAACCGGGGAGCTGTTTTTT
TRBV5-1	TRBJ2-1	13	NA	NA	CASSEPVYNEQFF	TGCGCCAGCAGCGAGCCGGTCTACAATGAGCAGTTCTTC
TRBV7-9	TRBJ2-7	14	once	TRBD1	CASSFYDRVHEQYF	TGTGCCAGCAGCTTCTACGACAGGGTTCACGAGCAGTACTTC
TRBV20-1	TRBJ2-1	11	NA	NA	CSASDEGEQFF	TGCAGTGCTAGCGATGAAGGGGAGCAGTTCTTC
TRBV7-3	TRBJ1-1	13	NA	NA	CASRLGENTEAFF	TGTGCCAGCAGGCTAGGGGAGAACACTGAAGCTTTCTTT
TRBV25-1	TRBJ1-1	11	once	TRBD1	CASSADRGAFF	TGTGCCAGCAGTGCTGACAGGGGAGCTTTCTTT
TRBV15	TRBJ1-3	15	NA	NA	CATSRAWPRGNTIYF	TGTGCCACCAGCAGAGCGTGGCCGAGAGGAAACACCATATATTTT
TRBV2	TRBJ1-2	13	NA	TRBD1	CASSPQGVGGYTF	TGTGCCAGCAGTCCGCAGGGGGTGGGTGGCTACACCTTC
TRBV9	TRBJ1-6	14	NA	NA	CASSVAQGSSPLHF	TGTGCCAGCAGCGTAGCCCAGGGGTCGTCACCCCTCCACTTT
TRBV29-1	TRBJ1-1	16	NA	TRBD1	CSVVGDRDHSNTEAFF	TGCAGCGTTGTAGGGGACAGGGACCACTCAAACACTGAAGCTTTCTTT
TRBV28	TRBJ1-4	15	NA	NA	CASSLSGGGREKLFF	TGTGCCAGCAGTTTATCGGGCGGGGGAAGGGAAAAACTGTTTTTT
TRBV7-9	TRBJ2-5	13	NA	NA	CASSTAGGETQYF	TGTGCCAGCAGCACGGCCGGGGGAGAGACCCAGTACTTC
TRBV6-5	TRBJ1-3	15	NA	NA	CATPFYTGRGNTIYF	TGTGCCACCCCTTTTTATACAGGGCGAGGGAACACCATATATTTT
TRBV9	TRBJ1-3	15	NA	NA	CASSVVGAEGNTIYF	TGTGCCAGCAGCGTAGTTGGGGCTGAAGGAAACACCATATATTTT
TRBV10-3	TRBJ2-3	14	NA	TRBD1	CAIRGTANTDTQYF	TGTGCCATCAGGGGGACAGCCAACACAGATACGCAGTATTTT
TRBV6-5	TRBJ2-5	14	NA	NA	CASSPDPTGETQYF	TGTGCCAGCAGCCCGGACCCGACGGGGGAGACCCAGTACTTC
TRBV4-2	TRBJ1-2	16	NA	NA	CASSQTPDRQNYGYTF	TGTGCCAGCAGCCAAACTCCCGACAGGCAAAACTATGGCTACACCTTC
TRBV27	TRBJ2-7	13	NA	NA	CASSYHQRYEQYF	TGTGCCAGCAGTTACCATCAGCGCTACGAGCAGTACTTC
TRBV6-6	TRBJ1-3	13	NA	NA	CAIRGPPGNTIYF	TGTGCCATTCGGGGGCCCCCTGGAAACACCATATATTTT
TRBV11-2	TRBJ1-2	15	NA	TRBD1	CASSRSRDREYGYTF	TGTGCCAGCAGCCGCTCTCGGGACAGGGAGTATGGCTACACCTTC
TRBV11-3	TRBJ2-1	18	NA	TRBD2	CASSLRGLAGGIHNEQFF	TGTGCCAGCAGCTTAAGGGGACTAGCGGGAGGGATTCACAATGAGCAGTTCTTC
TRBV11-2	TRBJ2-3	13	NA	TRBD1	CASSPDRVATQYF	TGTGCCAGCAGCCCGGACAGGGTTGCTACGCAGTATTTT